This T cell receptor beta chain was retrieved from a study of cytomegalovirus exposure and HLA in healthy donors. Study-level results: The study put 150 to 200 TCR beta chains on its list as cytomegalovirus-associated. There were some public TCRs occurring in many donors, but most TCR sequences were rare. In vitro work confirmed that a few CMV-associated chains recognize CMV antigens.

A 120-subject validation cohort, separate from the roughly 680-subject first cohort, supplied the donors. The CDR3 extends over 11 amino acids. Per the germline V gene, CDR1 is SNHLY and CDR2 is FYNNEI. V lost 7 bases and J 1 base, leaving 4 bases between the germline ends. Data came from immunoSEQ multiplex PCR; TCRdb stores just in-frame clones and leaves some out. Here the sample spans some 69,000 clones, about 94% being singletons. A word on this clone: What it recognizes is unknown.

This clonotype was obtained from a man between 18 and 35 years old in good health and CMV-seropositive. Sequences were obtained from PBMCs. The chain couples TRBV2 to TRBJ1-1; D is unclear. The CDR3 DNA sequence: TGTGCCAGCATCTCGAACACTGAAGCTTTCTTT. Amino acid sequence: CASISNTEAFF. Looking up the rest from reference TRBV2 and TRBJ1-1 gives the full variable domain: EPEVTQTPSHQVTQMGQEVILRCVPISNHLYFYWYRQILGQKVEFLVSFYNNEISEKSEIFDDQFSVERPDGSNFTLKIRSTKLEDSAMYFCASISNTEAFFGQGTRLTVV.